In this sample, the clone carrying this T cell receptor beta chain turned up once. The data originate from a study of T cells after yellow fever vaccination. Each CDR3 protein is one row after TCRdb ran MiXCR on the 5' RACE reads. The table records 400,000 to 650,000 distinct CDR3 sequences, 21% of them present only once. The germline V gene encodes CDR1 SGHKS and CDR2 YYEKEE (reference sequence). The V end was cut by 1 base, the J end by 4 bases, with 14 bases between. The length of the CDR3 is 15 residues. Sequencing used PBMCs, obtained roughly 20 days after the first yellow fever vaccination. The clonotype comes from a man younger than 35 who received the YFV17D yellow fever vaccine. The chain has TRBV5-5 and TRBJ1-2; possibly TRBD1 for D (5 bases). The CDR3 here is CASSLLEGLGYGYTF. CDR3 bases: TGTGCCAGCAGCTTGTTGGAGGGACTTGGCTATGGCTACACCTTC. Looking up the rest from reference TRBV5-5 and TRBJ1-2 gives the full variable domain: DAGVTQSPTHLIKTRGQQVTLRCSPISGHKSVSWYQQVLGQGPQFIFQYYEKEERGRGNFPDRFSARQFPNYSSELNVNALLLGDSALYLCASSLLEGLGYGYTFGSGTRLTVV.